This T cell receptor beta chain was observed in a study of blood T cells in healthy people across ages. The study's findings and limits: The unsorted PBMCs prevented any conclusive comparison of naive versus antigen-experienced cells.

The CDR3 is 15 amino acids. V was cut by 6 bases and J by 2 bases, with 14 bases left in between. The V gene's germline CDR1 is SGHDN and CDR2 FVKESK. This clonotype was counted only a few times. What it binds is unknown. A sample-barcoded 5' primer and a J-beta primer mix were used in a second PCR of about 6 to 11 cycles. TCRdb fed the 5' RACE reads into MiXCR, producing one record per CDR3 protein. The sample gives some 1.7 million distinct CDR3 sequences, 28% of which show up once; over 7% is in the top ten. The specimen sequenced was blood. The source of this sequence is a woman in her 30s in good health. The rearrangement links TRBV14 to TRBJ2-1, with D tentatively TRBD2 (5 bases). CDR3 residues: CASSRGNSPYNEQFF. CDR3 nucleotides: TGTGCCAGCAGTCGAGGGAACAGTCCCTACAATGAGCAGTTCTTC. Based on the CDR3 plus reference TRBV14 and TRBJ2-1, the full variable domain is EAGVTQFPSHSVIEKGQTVTLRCDPISGHDNLYWYRRVMGKEIKFLLHFVKESKQDESGMPNNRFLAERTGGTYSTLKVQPAELEDSGVYFCASSRGNSPYNEQFFGPGTRLTVL.